The rows below give T cell receptor beta chains drawn from one sample of a study of blood T cell repertoires in COVID-19. Profiled with immunoSEQ multiplex PCR; TCRdb holds only in-frame clones, not every one. The sample yields roughly 270,000 clones, roughly four fifths seen once. Material: PBMCs or T cells enriched from blood (not recorded which). These receptors came from a man aged 40-49 years who had been exposed to COVID-19. CDR3s leave out the opening cysteine and the closing phenylalanine or tryptophan. Fields, in order: CDR3 length, V gene, J gene, CDR3 protein.

>13|TRBV2|TRBJ2-6
ASSGRTAGANVLT
>11|TRBV9|TRBJ1-1
ASSAQDTGKAF
>11|TRBV24-1|TRBJ1-1
ASQGWKNTEAF
>11|TRBV19|TRBJ2-1
ASSIDGGQAQF
>12|TRBV5-6|TRBJ1-5
ASSRAGGGQPQH
>12|TRBV3-1/TRBV3-2|TRBJ2-7
ASSQVVSGTEQY
>12|TRBV5-1|TRBJ2-7
ASSNPGQAYEQY
>14|TRBV5-1|TRBJ1-2
ASSQTAPPGNYGYT
>10|TRBV24-1|TRBJ2-1
ATSDASNEQF
>12|TRBV7-8|TRBJ1-2
ASSLRQGLYGYT
>10|TRBV19|TRBJ1-2
ATRGRNYGYT
>14|TRBV11-2|TRBJ2-5
ASSLGWGQGQETQY
>12|TRBV10-3|TRBJ1-1
AISDAGRDTEAF
>12|TRBV9|TRBJ2-2
ASRRGRNTGELF
>11|TRBV5-1|TRBJ2-2
ASMSSGSGELF
>13|TRBV30|TRBJ1-6
AWRGQGVSNSPLH
>13|TRBV11-3|TRBJ2-1
ASSMREGSYNEQF
>13|TRBV11-2|TRBJ2-1
ASNRLAGVYNEQF
>13|TRBV10-3|TRBJ1-5
AISERGGTPEPQH
>9|TRBV30|TRBJ2-7
AWRRSGAHY